This T cell receptor (beta chain) is from a study of cytomegalovirus exposure and HLA in healthy donors (dated by TCRdb to about 2017). The study in broad terms: An earlier analysis of several hundred of the donors reported more than 250 Gb of sequence data and 117 million unique TCR beta sequences from about 179 million T cells. An early release that covered more than 550 HLA-typed donors contained 300 to 350 gigabases of sequencing data and around 85 million unique TCR sequences. Of the roughly 400 genotyped donors, approximately 83% fell in the genetic ancestry cluster associated with self-reported Caucasian donors. The study aimed to test whether cataloging public T cell receptors could reveal signatures of past pathogen exposure. The T cell repertoires of several hundred subjects were profiled by immunosequencing and related to cytomegalovirus serostatus. Besides the first cohort of more than 650 subjects, a separate validation cohort made up of 120 different subjects was used. High-throughput TCR immunosequencing, statistical association of individual TCRs with disease status, and machine learning were combined to predict cytomegalovirus infection status. A later analysis re-analyzed previously published TCR beta repertoires from approximately 670 donors and added high-resolution HLA genotyping to study TCR occurrence patterns. Rather than using new phenotypic data, the later analysis identified candidate immune exposures from TCR beta sequences and from how often those sequences occurred across donors. To decide whether each TCR beta V gene segment behaved as functional or pseudogenic, an earlier analysis of several hundred of the donors relied on high-throughput TCR beta sequencing. Donor age, sex, ethnicity and CMV serostatus were compiled together with the repertoire data. A later genetic analysis used genome-wide SNP genotypes for about three fifths of the 666 donors, treating that subset as a discovery cohort. All discovery cohort repertoires had been generated on a single sequencing platform. HLA typing covered class I and class II loci at four-digit resolution. Typing coverage varied by locus: roughly 620-640 donors for A, B, C, DRB1 and DQB1; approximately 500 for DQA1; some 610 for DPA1; 450 to 480 for DPB1. About five DR-DQ haplotypes were handled as single units for association and clustering, since linkage in the cohort was strong. Among under 450 genotyped donors of the cohort, an average of about 240,000 unique TCR beta nucleotide sequences were sequenced per donor, roughly 20% of them non-productive.

In total, roughly 670 healthy bone marrow donors made up the cohort. All cohort members were sampled while nominally healthy, although unrecorded immune exposures were likely present. The donor was CMV seronegative and was included in the group of a few hundred seronegative cohort members. Each donor provided a peripheral blood sample, and peripheral blood mononuclear cells were used for TCR beta sequencing. The Qiagen DNeasy Blood Extraction Kit was used to extract genomic DNA from the blood cell samples. For CDR1 and CDR2, the germline V gene lists SGHVS and FNYEAQ. There are 13 amino acids in the CDR3, from cysteine to phenylalanine inclusive. CDR3 DNA is the only sequence kept; it has 39 bases, read in frame from the first base. V sheds 2 bases and J sheds 7 bases, leaving 11 bases between their ends. About this clone itself: Its antigen remains undetermined. One base away there is no much larger clone; base qualities are not given.

The paper as a whole reports these results and caveats: Cytomegalovirus status was reported to be diagnosed by the classifier with high specificity and sensitivity in both the original and validation cohorts. Compared with equally common non-associated chains, HLA-associated TCR beta chains in a later analysis were more clonally expanded and had lower generation probabilities. In the study, approximately 160 TCR beta chains were listed as associated with cytomegalovirus. The earlier analysis of about 600 of the donors excluded about 16 rarely observed V segments, including chromosome 9 orphons, because counts were too low. Correlated functional status among segregating V segments might be attributable to linkage disequilibrium, but an unknown experimental factor could not be ruled out. An association between a missense DCLRE1C variant and V-gene and J-gene trimming of TCR beta chains was found in a later genetic analysis and replicated in an independent cohort. A further reported finding was that TCR beta sequences accurately predicted the HLA-A and HLA-B alleles for most subjects in the first cohort. The cohort was sequenced for TCR beta chains only, and without alpha or paired-chain data the features that could be detected were limited. In a later analysis, several top co-occurrence clusters were reported to appear linked to parvovirus B19, influenza, CMV and Epstein-Barr virus. Because HLA typing was missing for some donors at each locus, association tests included only the typed subset. Strong co-occurrence of HLA alleles, especially DR and DQ, made assigning TCR associations to individual alleles difficult. Specific HLA alleles were associated with some 15,000 TCR beta sequences at a false discovery rate of 0.05 in a later analysis. According to the authors, the approach could potentially be generalized to other disease states and immunological phenotypes. A few of the identified cytomegalovirus-associated TCR beta chains were confirmed in vitro to be specific for cytomegalovirus antigens. The only immune exposure information available for the cohort was CMV serostatus. Some IMGT-functional V segments, including TRBV6-2 and TRBV6-3, could not be distinguished by the 87-base-pair reads and were therefore excluded. In an earlier analysis of around 600 of the donors, most TCR beta V segments were observed in productive rearrangements about 90% or about 30% of the time, broadly matching IMGT annotations. In a later genetic analysis, fewer N-insertions in productive TCRs were reported among donors in an Asian-associated ancestry cluster than the approximately 670-donor mean. In a later analysis, TCR association rates were found to vary across HLA loci, with the most associated TCRs seen for DRB1 alleles and the fewest for HLA-C alleles. A cluster of highly shared sequence variants was judged likely to be a technical artifact of the sequencing pipeline. Across donors, most TCR sequences were observed very rarely, whereas some public TCRs were present in many individuals. In a later analysis, most CMV-associated TCR beta chains were found to appear HLA-restricted, with HLA associations seemingly driven largely by CMV exposure. Roughly uniform sequencing depth across donors was assumed in presence/absence analyses, although this assumption may not hold.

Libraries were made using the immunoSEQ multiplex PCR assay. For the multiplex PCR, a mixture combining 60 forward primers for TCR Vbeta segments and 13 reverse primers for TCR Jbeta segments was used. Amplification of the CDR3 region of rearranged TCR beta genes was performed with a multiplex PCR assay on genomic DNA. Amplified TCR beta libraries were sequenced as 87-base-pair reads on the Illumina HiSeq System. The published analysis was carried out like this. In a later analysis, some 80 million unique TCR beta chains were counted across the roughly 610 repertoires, and around 10 million of these chains were shared by at least two donors. To remove PCR and sequencing errors, raw reads were error-corrected and collapsed into unique sequences using a nearest-neighbor algorithm that merged closely related sequences. Alignment of CDR3 sequences to IMGT reference sequences was used to assign V, D and J gene segments. For a sequence to be retained, at least a six-nucleotide match to both a V gene segment and a J gene segment was required. Rearrangements were called productive when the CDR3 lacked stop codons and stayed in frame with V and J; all others were non-productive. CDR3 was defined according to IMGT convention as the region running from the second conserved V-encoded cysteine to the conserved J-encoded phenylalanine. In an earlier analysis of approximately 500 of the donors, sequences lacking an unambiguous match to a single V gene segment were excluded. In an earlier analysis of 500 to 750 of the donors, V segments were called functional above 56.7% productive rearrangements and were called segregating when the between-donor standard deviation exceeded 5%. A statistical classification framework was built for diagnosing cytomegalovirus status from the catalog of TCR beta chain sequences. In a later analysis, TCR nucleotide sequences were compared against IMGT/GENE-DB human TR gene sequences so that V and J genes could be assigned. The TCRdist pipeline was used in a later analysis to assign CDR3 sequences and most-parsimonious VDJ recombination scenarios. In a later analysis, each TCR beta chain was defined by its CDR3 amino acid sequence together with its V-gene family, and reads without a unique V-gene family were excluded. A later analysis removed several hundred highly shared, low-generation-probability nucleotide sequences to deal with suspected cross-contamination and a sequencing artifact. In a later analysis, a clonal expansion index was calculated for each public chain from normalized within-repertoire ranks of inferred template counts. In a later analysis, generation probabilities were computed with a VDJ recombination model fitted to out-of-frame rearrangements, and the resulting probabilities were checked against IGoR. Hypergeometric tests were used in a later analysis to score TCR-TCR, TCR-HLA and TCR-CMV co-occurrence, with a repertoire-size bias correction applied to the TCR pairs. A later analysis estimated false discovery rates by permuting HLA or CMV assignments 20 times. In a later analysis, co-occurring TCRs were grouped with DBSCAN, and TCRdist sequence similarity was added when clustering was performed within HLA-allele-positive subsets. Repertoires with fewer than 30,000 or more than 120,000 public chains, plus five repertoires with anomalous nucleotide sharing, were excluded from co-occurrence clustering. TCRdb provides this immuneACCESS table in a form limited to in-frame rearrangements. Some clones are lacking; in checked studies, under half of them reflect an unresolved V gene, and why the rest are absent is not known. The D gene and trimming were derived from the DNA, and the V and J assignments and clone size from that table. The sample table shows roughly 110,000 clones, and around 69% are seen once. The ten largest account for roughly 2.1% of the sample.

The receptor was isolated from a man aged 18 to 29 in good health and CMV-seronegative. The sample comprised PBMCs. The chain is made from TRBV7-6 and TRBJ2-5, with TRBD1 as a weak D call on 6 bases. In nucleotide form, the sequence is TGTGCCAGCAGCTTAAATGAAGGGGGGACCCAGTACTTC. Its protein reads: CASSLNEGGTQYF.